This TCR beta chain was captured in a study of blood T cells in healthy people across ages (dated by TCRdb to 2015 to 2017). Study-wide context: Template switching captured roughly one uniquely barcoded TCR beta cDNA molecule per two T cells in model experiments. The donors were divided into four age groups: young (average around 16 years), middle-aged (approximately 39), aged (about 60) and long-lived (more than 75). To avoid experimental bias, donors of different ages were spread randomly across the sequencing lanes. Using deep sequencing normalized with unique cDNA molecular identifiers, the study measured how TCR beta repertoire diversity changes with age. Using the same blood draw, the study looked at two additional independent replicas of 1 million unique cDNA reads for two donors, one aged 18 to 29 and the other aged 80 or older. What the research found in general, with its limitations: Observed TCR beta diversity per million T cells fell roughly linearly with age, and a significant reduction was already apparent by age around 40. Donor CMV infection status was unknown, potentially confounding age-related changes in expanded clonotypes. Observed TCR beta diversity correlated strongly with the percentage of naive T cells measured by flow cytometry. Compared with the aged group, more naive CD4+ T cells, fewer expanded clones and increased TCR diversity were shown by the long-lived group, suggesting age selection. Because profiling used bulk unsorted PBMCs, naive and antigen-experienced compartments could not be compared conclusively. Estimates of total diversity based on one million sequenced T cells were considered lower bounds and underestimates.

CDR1 and CDR2, per the germline V gene (reference sequence), are LNHNV and YYDKDF. Including cysteine and phenylalanine, the CDR3 has 12 amino acids. The sequence is cut down to CDR3 DNA, 36 bases in frame from base 1. Donors were under 40 systemically healthy Caucasian individuals from Russia aged about 6 to 100 years. Each donor gave around 9.5 milliliters of peripheral blood, collected into EDTA-treated Vacutainer tubes. Ficoll-Paque density-gradient centrifugation was used to isolate PBMCs, with at least 7 million per sample. Trizol reagent was used to extract total RNA from the PBMCs, yielding at least 5.5 micrograms per sample. For every donor, flow cytometry on a PBMC aliquot measured the percentage of naive CD45RAhigh/CD27high T cells. The library was produced with 5' RACE. For sequencing, an Illumina HiSeq 2500 was employed. A second about 7 to 11 cycle PCR used a sample-barcoded 5' primer and a J-beta primer mix. A template-switch 5' adaptor carrying 12 random nucleotides introduced a unique molecular identifier onto each TCR beta cDNA molecule. Each sample yielded at least 2.5 million CDR3-containing paired-end reads. The Mint cDNA synthesis kit, primed by a TRBC-specific oligonucleotide, was used to synthesize first-strand cDNA from all RNA. All cDNA was treated with uracil-DNA glycosylase and then went through a first 18-cycle PCR with the universal primers M1SS and BC2_uni_R. As for how the authors treated the data: For normalization, 1 million high-quality reads, each with a distinct molecular identifier, were randomly selected from each sample. Reads sharing molecular identifiers were discarded rather than binned into consensus sequences. MiTCR, with a Q25 quality threshold and the strictest error-elimination algorithm, was used for CDR3 identification, clonotype clustering and error correction. A nonparametric unseen species model with Euler transformation was used to estimate lower-bound total TCR beta diversity. TCRdb trimmed public reads at Q25 via fastp, called clones via MiXCR and kept in-frame beta chains. Each CDR3 protein gets just one entry, which takes the most common genes and DNA from the rows behind it. TCRdb's processing, not the authors' own work, is the source of the V and J calls. Present in this sample are 800,000 or so distinct CDR3 sequences, around half of which were seen just once. The ten largest account for around 18% of the sample.

A word on this clonotype: Which antigen it targets is not known. Base qualities are not recorded, but no much larger clone differs from it by a single base.

Sequenced sample: blood. The chain joins TRBV15 to TRBJ2-7; a weak D assignment points to TRBD1 (6 bases agree). The J call may be in error: the DNA end matches TRBJ2-5 better. The receptor was isolated from a man at least 80 years old in good health. Here is the DNA: TGTGCCACCAGCAACACAGGGGAGACCCAGTACTTC. The translation is CATSNTGETQYF.